The entry that follows covers one T cell receptor beta chain sequence. The sample belongs to a study of shared clonotypes between healthy human individuals. Naive CD8 cells were CD45RO-negative, positively selected for CCR7, excluding terminally differentiated effector memory CD45RA+ cells. Trimming at V came to 4 bases and at J to 2 bases, leaving 7 bases not matched to a gene. The CDR3 runs 15 residues. The germline gives CDR1 SGHNT, CDR2 YYREEE (reference sequence). The assay was immunoSEQ multiplex PCR, and TCRdb's table has in-frame clones only and misses some. The sample has around 2.1 million clones; approximately 94% are singletons.

The chain joins TRBV5-4 to TRBJ1-2; TRBD1 agrees at 8 bases. This TCR derives from a man aged 18 to 29 in good health. Some clones in this sample may be carry-over from other donors' samples. The sequenced sample was naive CD8+ T cells from PBMCs. The CDR3 DNA sequence: TGTGCCAGCAGCCAGCCGACAGGGGAGAACTATGGCTACACCTTC. Translation: CASSQPTGENYGYTF.